Below, 28 T cell receptor beta chains from the same sample are listed, as sequenced in a study of cytomegalovirus exposure and HLA in healthy donors. With 60 Vbeta and 13 Jbeta primers, the PCR was carried out. Using immunoSEQ multiplex PCR, the repertoire was profiled, and TCRdb retains in-frame clones only, with some absent. The sample holds about 87,000 clones, less than 80% seen once. Specimen: PBMCs. These receptors originate from a man aged 30 to 39 in good health and CMV-seropositive.

The chain carries TRBV5-1 and TRBJ2-1, with a tentative D call TRBD1 (6 bases). The CDR3 loop spans 15 amino acids. The germline V gene has CDR1 SGHRS and CDR2 YFSETQ. Trimming cost V 4 bases and J 7 bases, with 18 bases left between them. The DNA for the CDR3 is TGCGCCAGCAGCCAACAGGGCCCGAGGGGGAATGAGCAGTTCTTC. Protein product: CASSQQGPRGNEQFF.

The chain is built from TRBV5-1 and TRBJ2-2, with D tentatively TRBD1 (5 bases). Germline V gene data show CDR1 as SGHRS and CDR2 as YFSETQ. Deletions cut 0 bases from V and 0 bases from J, with 6 bases between. This CDR3 is built from 15 residues. CDR3 protein: CASSLGQTNTGELFF. DNA of the CDR3: TGCGCCAGCAGCTTGGGACAGACGAACACCGGGGAGCTGTTTTTT.

The chain combines TRBV15 with TRBJ1-1, with D possibly matching TRBD1 (5 bases). V lost 1 base and J 0 bases, leaving 15 bases between the germline ends. Germline CDR1 is LNHNV and CDR2 is YYDKDF (reference sequence). This CDR3 is 17 amino acids long. The CDR3 nucleotides read TGTGCCACCAGCAGAGGAGAGACAGCCTACTTGAACACTGAAGCTTTCTTT. As protein: CATSRGETAYLNTEAFF.

J is TRBJ2-1 and V is TRBV4-1, with D possibly being TRBD2 (6 bases). The V gene's germline CDR1 is MGHRA and CDR2 YSYEKL. The CDR3 runs 15 residues. Trimming pared 1 base from V and 7 bases from J, leaving 14 bases between. The CDR3 DNA reads as TGCGCCAGCAGCCAAGGTCCCGGGACTCCAAATGAGCAGTTCTTC. Residues: CASSQGPGTPNEQFF.

The rearrangement joins TRBV30 to TRBJ1-6; the D is unclear. Germline V CDR1 and CDR2: GTSNPN, SVGIG (reference sequence). V was shortened by 2 bases and J by 10 bases, with 18 bases between the two germline ends. The CDR3 is 15 amino acids. The CDR3 DNA reads TGTGCCTGGAGTTCGGACGGGAGTGTAGGATCACCCCTCCACTTT. Its protein product is CAWSSDGSVGSPLHF.

The V call is TRBV19, the J call TRBJ1-4, with a weak D call TRBD1 (6 bases). The V end was cut by 5 bases, the J end by 7 bases, with 11 bases between. CDR1 LNHDA and CDR2 SQIVND come from the germline V gene (reference sequence). CDR3 size: 13 residues. Here the CDR3 DNA reads TGTGCCAGTAGTTCCGACAGGATTGAAAAACTGTTTTTT. Residues: CASSSDRIEKLFF. Variable domain in full (rest from reference TRBV19 and TRBJ1-4): DGGITQSPKYLFRKEGQNVTLSCEQNLNHDAMYWYRQDPGQGLRLIYYSQIVNDFQKGDIAEGYSVSREKKESFPLTVTSAQKNPTAFYLCASSSDRIEKLFFGSGTQLSVL.

A single count supports this clone. CDR3: CASSPGQGPNEQFF. CDR3 DNA sequence: TGTGCCAGCTCGCCGGGACAGGGTCCCAATGAGCAGTTCTTC. The chain couples TRBV18 to TRBJ2-1; 9 bases align to TRBD1. V lost 6 bases and J lost 6; bases outside the gene matches: 6. In germline, CDR1 is KGHSH, CDR2 LQKENI. The CDR3 has 14 residues.

This clone has only one observation. This chain links TRBV15 with TRBJ1-1, with 10 bases fitting TRBD1. Trimming cost V 2 bases and J 6 bases; bases outside gene matches: 6. This CDR3 is 15 amino acids long. Germline CDR1 is LNHNV and CDR2 is YYDKDF (reference sequence). CDR3 sequence reads: CATSRLTGGDSEAFF. CDR3 DNA sequence: TGTGCCACCAGCAGACTGACAGGGGGCGACTCTGAAGCTTTCTTT.

J is TRBJ2-3 and V is TRBV7-3, with D maybe TRBD1 (5 bases). V was clipped by 5 bases and J by 3 bases, with 18 bases between them. This CDR3 spans 16 amino acids. Per germline, CDR1 SGHTA and CDR2 FQGTGA. CDR3 DNA: TGTGCCAGCAGCCCCCAGGGCGGCGCTACGACAGATACGCAGTATTTT. Translation gives CASSPQGGATTDTQYF.

The chain employs TRBV9 and TRBJ2-5; 8 bases line up with TRBD2. Germline V gene sequence: CDR1 SGDLS, CDR2 YYNGEE. The CDR3 sequence is 14 residues long. Losses at the gene ends were 2 bases for V and 4 bases for J; bases not matched to a gene: 4. The CDR3 loop is CASSVPGGGETQYF. CDR3 nucleotide sequence: TGTGCCAGCAGCGTTCCGGGAGGGGGAGAGACCCAGTACTTC.

This clone came up once. The chain links TRBV6-5 to TRBJ1-3; 8 bases match TRBD1. V dropped 0 bases and J dropped 8; count of bases not matched to a gene: 3. Germline CDR1 MNHEY, CDR2 SVGAGI. The CDR3 loop spans 14 amino acids. CDR3 DNA: TGTGCCAGCAGTTACTCTGACAGGGGCGACACCATATATTTT. Protein: CASSYSDRGDTIYF.

There are a few counts of this clone. The chain is built from TRBV7-9 and TRBJ2-7, with 9 bases matching TRBD1. V lost 1 base, J lost 2 bases, and 0 bases stayed unmatched. The CDR3 extends over 14 amino acids. Germline V gene data show CDR1 as SEHNR and CDR2 as FQNEAQ (reference sequence). The CDR3 region has the DNA TGTGCCAGCAGCTTAGGACAGGGGGCCTACGAGCAGTACTTC. Protein sequence: CASSLGQGAYEQYF.

The gene calls are TRBV2 and TRBJ1-5; D uncertain. The CDR3 extends over 17 amino acids. V gave up 5 bases and J gave up 0 bases, with 17 bases separating them. Per germline, CDR1 SNHLY and CDR2 FYNNEI. The CDR3 is CASSPNPTDYSNQPQHF. The DNA for the CDR3 is TGTGCCAGCAGTCCGAACCCGACGGACTATAGCAATCAGCCCCAGCATTTT.

This clone was counted between two and nine times. The rearrangement uses TRBV14 and TRBJ2-5; 9 positions agree with TRBD2. V gave up 4 bases and J gave up 3 bases; unmatched junction bases: 12. There are 17 residues in the CDR3. Per germline, CDR1 SGHDN and CDR2 FVKESK. The CDR3, as DNA: TGTGCCAGCAGCCGAAAGCGGTGGATAGCGGGGGAAGAGACCCAGTACTTC. The encoded protein is CASSRKRWIAGEETQYF. Complete variable domain (other parts from reference TRBV14 and TRBJ2-5): EAGVTQFPSHSVIEKGQTVTLRCDPISGHDNLYWYRRVMGKEIKFLLHFVKESKQDESGMPNNRFLAERTGGTYSTLKVQPAELEDSGVYFCASSRKRWIAGEETQYFGPGTRLLVL.

The chain has TRBV30 and TRBJ1-4; TRBD1 matches 9 bases. Trimming cost V 2 bases and J 8 bases; bases outside gene matches: 0. Germline CDR1 reads GTSNPN; CDR2 reads SVGIG (reference sequence). CDR3 length: 12 residues. The CDR3 DNA reads TGTGCCTGGAGTACAGGGGGCGAAAAACTGTTTTTT. It codes for CAWSTGGEKLFF.

The V call is TRBV30, the J call TRBJ2-3; D not resolved. This CDR3 has 12 residues. V lost 3 bases to trimming and J lost 4 bases, with 8 bases between them. Looked up from germline, CDR1 is GTSNPN and CDR2 is SVGIG (reference sequence). The CDR3 DNA reads TGTGCCTGGAGCGCGCCCCCAGATACGCAGTATTTT. As protein: CAWSAPPDTQYF.

This sequence joins TRBV7-2 and TRBJ2-4; D perhaps matches TRBD2 (7 bases). This CDR3 region has 13 residues. Germline-derived CDR1 and CDR2 are SGHTA and FQGNSA. With 1 base removed from V and 13 bases from J, the gap between germline ends came to 14 bases. The DNA for the CDR3 is TGTGCCAGCAGCTTAGAGGGGGGGACGGAGCAGTACTTC. It yields the protein CASSLEGGTEQYF.

The chain employs TRBV6-5 and TRBJ1-1, with 7 positions matching TRBD1. Germline V gene data show CDR1 as MNHEY and CDR2 as SVGAGI. This CDR3 region has 15 residues. Unmatched junction bases numbered 11, after V lost 3 bases and J lost 7 bases. The CDR3 region has the DNA TGTGCCAGCAGTTATGGAGGACAGGCATCCAATGAAGCTTTCTTT. Residues: CASSYGGQASNEAFF.

The chain couples TRBV2 to TRBJ1-5; a possible D gene is TRBD1 (5 bases). Looked up from germline, CDR1 is SNHLY and CDR2 is FYNNEI. V gave up 8 bases and J gave up 7 bases, with 18 bases separating them. The CDR3 spans 14 residues. As DNA, the CDR3 is TGTGCCAGCTCACTCGCGGGGGTCGGGCAGCCCCAGCATTTT. This translates into CASSLAGVGQPQHF.

This chain connects TRBV19 to TRBJ2-3, with 7 bases identical to TRBD1. With 5 bases clipped from V and 2 bases from J, the junction kept 13 bases outside the gene matches. The CDR3 is 17 residues long. Germline V gives CDR1 LNHDA, CDR2 SQIVND (reference sequence). CDR3 region: CASSPYPDREITDTQYF. In nucleotides, the CDR3 is TGTGCCAGTAGTCCTTACCCTGACAGGGAGATCACAGATACGCAGTATTTT. The variable domain in full, completed from reference TRBV19 and TRBJ2-3, reads DGGITQSPKYLFRKEGQNVTLSCEQNLNHDAMYWYRQDPGQGLRLIYYSQIVNDFQKGDIAEGYSVSREKKESFPLTVTSAQKNPTAFYLCASSPYPDREITDTQYFGPGTRLTVL.

V usage is TRBV11-3 and J usage is TRBJ2-7; perhaps TRBD2 as D (6 bases). Germline CDR1 reads SGHNT; CDR2 reads YENEEA. The CDR3 loop spans 14 amino acids. V lost 1 base to trimming and J lost 2 bases, with 9 bases between them. CDR3: CASSLGRGPYEQYF. DNA of the CDR3: TGTGCCAGCAGCTTAGGGAGGGGCCCCTACGAGCAGTACTTC.

This clone was picked up many times. The rearrangement links TRBV2 to TRBJ2-7; 9 bases fit TRBD2. CDR1 and CDR2 (germline): SNHLY, FYNNEI. The CDR3 length is 15 residues. Trimming at V came to 5 bases and at J to 4 bases, leaving 9 bases not matched to a gene. The CDR3 DNA follows: TGTGCCAGCAGTCGGGTTAGCGGGGGCCTTTACGAGCAGTACTTC. This translates into CASSRVSGGLYEQYF.

The chain is built from TRBV11-1 and TRBJ2-5; a weak D match, TRBD2 (5 bases). Germline-derived CDR1 and CDR2 are SGHAT and FQDESV (reference sequence). CDR3 length equals 15 residues. Deletions cut 6 bases from V and 1 base from J, with 15 bases between. In nucleotides, the CDR3 is TGTGCCAGCAGGCACCTTGGACGGGGCCAAGAGACCCAGTACTTC. It specifies CASRHLGRGQETQYF.

The V call is TRBV7-6, the J call TRBJ1-1; 8 bases align to TRBD1. With 4 bases clipped from V and 6 bases from J, the junction kept 13 bases outside the gene matches. Germline V lookup: CDR1 SGHVS, CDR2 FNYEAQ. The CDR3 runs 16 residues. Here the CDR3 reads CASSSGGQGAVAEAFF. CDR3 DNA: TGTGCCAGCAGCTCCGGAGGGCAGGGGGCCGTCGCTGAAGCTTTCTTT.

The rearrangement joins TRBV7-8 to TRBJ2-7, with 10 bases lining up with TRBD2. CDR1 and CDR2 from the germline V gene are SGHVS and FQNEAQ. Trimming removed 5 bases from V and 3 bases from J; junction bases left unmatched: 10. The CDR3 loop spans 16 amino acids. DNA for the CDR3: TGTGCCAGCAGCACCGGACTAGCGGCCCAAAACTACGAGCAGTACTTC. The encoded protein is CASSTGLAAQNYEQYF. Drawing the rest from reference TRBV7-8 and TRBJ2-7, the complete variable domain is GAGVSQSPRYKVAKRGQDVALRCDPISGHVSLFWYQQALGQGPEFLTYFQNEAQLDKSGLPSDRFFAERPEGSVSTLKIQRTQQEDSAVYLCASSTGLAAQNYEQYFGPGTRLTVT.

V usage is TRBV7-2 and J usage is TRBJ2-2, with D perhaps TRBD1 (6 bases). Trimming took 7 bases from V and 0 from J, leaving 9 bases between them. CDR1 is SGHTA, CDR2 FQGNSA, per germline. The CDR3 is 14 amino acids. CDR3 residues: CASTRGSNTGELFF. The CDR3 DNA reads as TGTGCCAGCACAAGGGGGTCGAACACCGGGGAGCTGTTTTTT.

The chain recombines TRBV7-2 with TRBJ1-3; D ambiguous. Germline CDR1 is SGHTA and CDR2 is FQGNSA. The length of the CDR3 is 14 residues. The V gene lost 5 bases and the J gene lost 7 bases, with 15 bases spanning the gap. The CDR3 protein is CASSPSGTRNTIYF. The CDR3 DNA follows: TGTGCCAGCAGCCCATCGGGAACTCGGAACACCATATATTTT. Drawing the rest from reference TRBV7-2 and TRBJ1-3, the complete variable domain is GAGVSQSPSNKVTEKGKDVELRCDPISGHTALYWYRQSLGQGLEFLIYFQGNSAPDKSGLPSDRFSAERTGGSVSTLTIQRTQQEDSAVYLCASSPSGTRNTIYFGEGSWLTVV.

This clone was counted only a few times. The CDR3 bases are TGTGCCAGCAGTTACGCTAGCCGGGCGTTCAATGAGCAGTTCTTC. It is translated as CASSYASRAFNEQFF. V gene TRBV6-5 combines with J gene TRBJ2-1, with a weak D call TRBD2 (5 bases). This CDR3 region has 15 residues. Between the trimmed V and J ends, which lost 2 bases and 6 bases, there was a span of 14 bases. CDR1 and CDR2 (germline): MNHEY, SVGAGI.